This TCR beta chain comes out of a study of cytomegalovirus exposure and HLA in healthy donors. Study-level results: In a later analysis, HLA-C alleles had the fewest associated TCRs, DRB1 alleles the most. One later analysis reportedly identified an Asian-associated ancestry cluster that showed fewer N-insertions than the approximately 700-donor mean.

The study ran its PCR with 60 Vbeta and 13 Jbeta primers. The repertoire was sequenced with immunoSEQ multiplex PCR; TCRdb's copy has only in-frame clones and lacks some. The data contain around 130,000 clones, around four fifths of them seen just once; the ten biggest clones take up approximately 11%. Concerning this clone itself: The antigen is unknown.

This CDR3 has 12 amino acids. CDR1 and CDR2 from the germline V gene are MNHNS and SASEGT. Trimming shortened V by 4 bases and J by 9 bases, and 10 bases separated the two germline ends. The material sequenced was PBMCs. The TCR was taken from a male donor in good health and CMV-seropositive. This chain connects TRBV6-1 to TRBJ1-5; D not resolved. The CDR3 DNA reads TGTGCCAGCAGTGTCGAGCTAAGGCCCCAGCATTTT. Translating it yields CASSVELRPQHF.